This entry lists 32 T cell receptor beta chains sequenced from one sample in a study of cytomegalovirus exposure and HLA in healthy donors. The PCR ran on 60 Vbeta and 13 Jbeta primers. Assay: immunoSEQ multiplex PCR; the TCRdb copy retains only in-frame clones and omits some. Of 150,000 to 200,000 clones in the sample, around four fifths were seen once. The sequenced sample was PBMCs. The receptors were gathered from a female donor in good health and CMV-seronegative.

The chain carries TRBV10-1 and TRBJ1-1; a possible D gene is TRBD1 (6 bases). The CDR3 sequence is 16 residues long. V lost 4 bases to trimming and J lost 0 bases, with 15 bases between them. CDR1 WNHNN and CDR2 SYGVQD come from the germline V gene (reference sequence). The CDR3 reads CASSVWMDSLNTEAFF. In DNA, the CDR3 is TGCGCCAGCAGTGTCTGGATGGACAGCCTGAACACTGAAGCTTTCTTT.

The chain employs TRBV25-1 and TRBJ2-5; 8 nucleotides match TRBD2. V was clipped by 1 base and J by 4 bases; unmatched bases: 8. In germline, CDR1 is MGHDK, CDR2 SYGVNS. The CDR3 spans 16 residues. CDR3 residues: CASSESGRGRGETQYF. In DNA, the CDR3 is TGTGCCAGCAGTGAATCCGGGAGGGGTCGAGGAGAGACCCAGTACTTC.

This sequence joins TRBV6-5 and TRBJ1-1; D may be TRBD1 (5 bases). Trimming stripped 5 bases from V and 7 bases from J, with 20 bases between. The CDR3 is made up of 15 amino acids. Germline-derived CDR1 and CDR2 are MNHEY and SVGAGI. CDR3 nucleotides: TGTGCCAGCAGTCCCCTGACCGACAGTTACGGTGAAGCTTTCTTT. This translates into CASSPLTDSYGEAFF.

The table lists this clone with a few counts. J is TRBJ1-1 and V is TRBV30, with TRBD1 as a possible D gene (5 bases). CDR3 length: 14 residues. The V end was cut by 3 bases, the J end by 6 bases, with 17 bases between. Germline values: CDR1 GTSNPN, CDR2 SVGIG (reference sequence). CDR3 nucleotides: TGTGCCTGGAGGCCGGTTGGCACAGGTTCTGAAGCTTTCTTT. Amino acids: CAWRPVGTGSEAFF.

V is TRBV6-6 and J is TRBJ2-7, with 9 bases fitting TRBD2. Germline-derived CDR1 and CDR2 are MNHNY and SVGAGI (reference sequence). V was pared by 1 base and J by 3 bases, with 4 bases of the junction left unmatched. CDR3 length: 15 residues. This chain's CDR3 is CASSYWGSGGYEQYF. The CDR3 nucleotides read TGTGCCAGCAGTTACTGGGGTAGCGGGGGCTACGAGCAGTACTTC.

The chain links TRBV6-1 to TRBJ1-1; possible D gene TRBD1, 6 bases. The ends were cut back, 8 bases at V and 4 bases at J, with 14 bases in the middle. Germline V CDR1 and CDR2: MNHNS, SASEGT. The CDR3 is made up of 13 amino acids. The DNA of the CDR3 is TGTGCCAGCGAGGGGGAGTCTGGCACTGAAGCTTTCTTT. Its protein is CASEGESGTEAFF.

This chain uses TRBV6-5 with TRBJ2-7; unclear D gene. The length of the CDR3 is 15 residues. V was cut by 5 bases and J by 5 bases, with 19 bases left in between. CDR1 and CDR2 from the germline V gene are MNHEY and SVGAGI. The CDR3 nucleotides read TGTGCCAGCAGTACCTCGGTTGGGCCCACCAACGAGCAGTACTTC. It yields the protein CASSTSVGPTNEQYF.

The CDR3, as DNA: TGTGCCAGCAGTACTAGCGGGGGGGCGGATGAGCAGTTCTTC. Its translation is CASSTSGGADEQFF. The chain uses TRBV6-4 and TRBJ2-1; 13 nucleotides match TRBD2. This CDR3 has 14 residues. Germline V gene sequence: CDR1 MRHNA, CDR2 SNTAGT. The V and J ends lost 5 bases and 8 bases, in that order; junction bases with no gene match: 3.

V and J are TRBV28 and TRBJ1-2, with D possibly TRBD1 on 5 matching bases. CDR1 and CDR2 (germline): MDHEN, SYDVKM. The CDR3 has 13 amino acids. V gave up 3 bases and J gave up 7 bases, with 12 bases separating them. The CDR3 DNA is TGTGCCAGCAGTTTGACGGACATTTCTGGCTACACCTTC. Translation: CASSLTDISGYTF.

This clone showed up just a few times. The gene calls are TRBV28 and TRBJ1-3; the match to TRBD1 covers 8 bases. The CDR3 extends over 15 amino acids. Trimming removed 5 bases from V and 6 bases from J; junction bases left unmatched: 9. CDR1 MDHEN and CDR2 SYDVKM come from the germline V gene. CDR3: CASSGQGTAANTIYF. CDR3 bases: TGTGCCAGCAGTGGACAGGGTACGGCCGCAAACACCATATATTTT.

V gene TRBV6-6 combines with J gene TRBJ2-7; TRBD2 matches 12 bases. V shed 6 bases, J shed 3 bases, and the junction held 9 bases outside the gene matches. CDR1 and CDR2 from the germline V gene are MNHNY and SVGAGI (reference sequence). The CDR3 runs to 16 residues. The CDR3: CASSRGTSGYNYEQYF. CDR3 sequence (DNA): TGTGCCAGCAGCCGGGGGACTAGCGGGTATAACTACGAGCAGTACTTC.

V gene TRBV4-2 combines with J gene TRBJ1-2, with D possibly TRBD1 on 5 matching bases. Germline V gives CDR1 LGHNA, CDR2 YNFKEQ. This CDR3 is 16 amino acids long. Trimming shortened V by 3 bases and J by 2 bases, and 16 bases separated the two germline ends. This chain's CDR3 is CASSQEDSSRNYGYTF. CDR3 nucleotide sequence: TGTGCCAGCAGCCAGGAAGACAGCTCCCGGAACTATGGCTACACCTTC.

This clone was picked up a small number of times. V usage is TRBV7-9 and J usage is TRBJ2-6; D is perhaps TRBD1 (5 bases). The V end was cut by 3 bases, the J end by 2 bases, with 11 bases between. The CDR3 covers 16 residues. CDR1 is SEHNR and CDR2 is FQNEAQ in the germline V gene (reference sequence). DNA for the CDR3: TGTGCCAGCAGCTTTCAGGGTTCCACTGGGGCCAACGTCCTGACTTTC. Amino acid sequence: CASSFQGSTGANVLTF.

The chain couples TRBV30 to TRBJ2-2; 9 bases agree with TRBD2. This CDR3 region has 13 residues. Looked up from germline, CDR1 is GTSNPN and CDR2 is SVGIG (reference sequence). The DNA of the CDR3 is TGTGCACGGGGGCGGGAGGGAACCGGGGAGCTGTTTTTT. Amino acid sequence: CARGREGTGELFF.

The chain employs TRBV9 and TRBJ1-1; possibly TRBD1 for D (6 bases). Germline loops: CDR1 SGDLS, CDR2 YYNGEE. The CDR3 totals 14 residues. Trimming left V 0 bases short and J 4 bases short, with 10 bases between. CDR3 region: CASSVVTGTTEAFF. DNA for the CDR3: TGTGCCAGCAGCGTAGTAACAGGGACCACTGAAGCTTTCTTT. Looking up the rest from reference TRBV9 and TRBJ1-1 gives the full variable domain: DSGVTQTPKHLITATGQRVTLRCSPRSGDLSVYWYQQSLDQGLQFLIQYYNGEERAKGNILERFSAQQFPDLHSELNLSSLELGDSALYFCASSVVTGTTEAFFGQGTRLTVV.

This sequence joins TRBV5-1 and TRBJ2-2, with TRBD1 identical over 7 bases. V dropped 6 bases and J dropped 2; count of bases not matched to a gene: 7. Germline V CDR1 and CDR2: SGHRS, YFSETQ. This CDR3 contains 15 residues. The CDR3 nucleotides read TGCGCCAGCACGAACGACAGGGTCAACACCGGGGAGCTGTTTTTT. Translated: CASTNDRVNTGELFF.

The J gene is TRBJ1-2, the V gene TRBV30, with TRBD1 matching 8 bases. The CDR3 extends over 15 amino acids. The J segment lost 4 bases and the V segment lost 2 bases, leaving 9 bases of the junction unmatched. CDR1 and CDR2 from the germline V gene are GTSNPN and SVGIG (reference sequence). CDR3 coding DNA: TGTGCCTGGAGTCGATCGGGACAGGAGCTCTATGGCTACACCTTC. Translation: CAWSRSGQELYGYTF. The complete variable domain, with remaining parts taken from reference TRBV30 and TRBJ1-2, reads SQTIHQWPATLVQPVGSPLSLECTVEGTSNPNLYWYRQAAGRGLQLLFYSVGIGQISSEVPQNLSASRPQDRQFILSSKKLLLSDSGFYLCAWSRSGQELYGYTFGSGTRLTVV.

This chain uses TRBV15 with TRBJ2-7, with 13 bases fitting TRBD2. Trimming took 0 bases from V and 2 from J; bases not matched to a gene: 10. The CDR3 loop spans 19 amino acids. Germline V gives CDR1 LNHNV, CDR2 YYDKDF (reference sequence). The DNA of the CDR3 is TGTGCCACCAGCAGAGATCGACTAGCGGGGGGTAAAATCACCTACGAGCAGTACTTC. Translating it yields CATSRDRLAGGKITYEQYF. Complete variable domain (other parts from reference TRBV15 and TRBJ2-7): DAMVIQNPRYQVTQFGKPVTLSCSQTLNHNVMYWYQQKSSQAPKLLFHYYDKDFNNEADTPDNFQSRRPNTSFCFLDIRSPGLGDTAMYLCATSRDRLAGGKITYEQYFGPGTRLTVT.

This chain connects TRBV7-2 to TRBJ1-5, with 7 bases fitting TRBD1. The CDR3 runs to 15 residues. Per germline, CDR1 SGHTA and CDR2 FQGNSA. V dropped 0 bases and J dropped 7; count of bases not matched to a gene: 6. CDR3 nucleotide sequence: TGTGCCAGCAGCTTAGCAGGGGGCGCTAACCAGCCCCAGCATTTT. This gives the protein CASSLAGGANQPQHF.

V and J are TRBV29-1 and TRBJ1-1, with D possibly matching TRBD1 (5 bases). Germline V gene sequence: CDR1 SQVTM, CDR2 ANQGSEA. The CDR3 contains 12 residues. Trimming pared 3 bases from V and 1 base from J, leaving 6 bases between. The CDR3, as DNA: TGCAGCGTTGATAGGGGGAACACTGAAGCTTTCTTT. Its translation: CSVDRGNTEAFF.

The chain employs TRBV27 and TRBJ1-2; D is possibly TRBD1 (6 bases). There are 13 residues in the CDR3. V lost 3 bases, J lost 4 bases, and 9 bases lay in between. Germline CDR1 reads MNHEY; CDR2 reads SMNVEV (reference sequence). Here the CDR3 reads CASSLAGAYGYTF. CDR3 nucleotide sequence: TGTGCCAGCAGTTTGGCAGGGGCCTATGGCTACACCTTC.

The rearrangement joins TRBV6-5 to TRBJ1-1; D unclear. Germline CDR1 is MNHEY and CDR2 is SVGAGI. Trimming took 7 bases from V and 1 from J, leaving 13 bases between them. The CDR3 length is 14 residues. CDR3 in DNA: TGTGCCAGCACTCCGGTATTTAAGAACACTGAAGCTTTCTTT. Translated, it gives CASTPVFKNTEAFF.

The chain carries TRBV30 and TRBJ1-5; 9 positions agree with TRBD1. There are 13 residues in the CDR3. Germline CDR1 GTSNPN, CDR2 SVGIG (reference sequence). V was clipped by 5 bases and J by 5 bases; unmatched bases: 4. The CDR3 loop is CAWGTGFDQPQHF. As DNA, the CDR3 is TGTGCCTGGGGGACAGGGTTTGATCAGCCCCAGCATTTT.

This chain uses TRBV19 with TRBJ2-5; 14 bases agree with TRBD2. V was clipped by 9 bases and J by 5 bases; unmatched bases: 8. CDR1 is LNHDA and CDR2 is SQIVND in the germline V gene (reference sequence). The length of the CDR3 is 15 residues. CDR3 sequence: CASQGTSGSGETQYF. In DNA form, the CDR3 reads TGTGCCAGCCAAGGGACTAGCGGGAGTGGCGAGACCCAGTACTTC.

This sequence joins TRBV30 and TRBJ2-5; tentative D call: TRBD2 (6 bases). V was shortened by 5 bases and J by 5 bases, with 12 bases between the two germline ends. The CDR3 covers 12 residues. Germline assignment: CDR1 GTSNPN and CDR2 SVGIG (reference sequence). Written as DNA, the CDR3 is TGTGCCTGGGGGGACTGGGGGGAGACCCAGTACTTC. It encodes CAWGDWGETQYF.

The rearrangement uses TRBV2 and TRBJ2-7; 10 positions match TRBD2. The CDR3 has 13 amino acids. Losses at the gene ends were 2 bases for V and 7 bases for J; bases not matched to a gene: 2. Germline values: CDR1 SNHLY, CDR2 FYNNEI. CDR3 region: CASSELAGAEQYF. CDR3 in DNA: TGTGCCAGCAGTGAACTAGCGGGAGCGGAGCAGTACTTC.

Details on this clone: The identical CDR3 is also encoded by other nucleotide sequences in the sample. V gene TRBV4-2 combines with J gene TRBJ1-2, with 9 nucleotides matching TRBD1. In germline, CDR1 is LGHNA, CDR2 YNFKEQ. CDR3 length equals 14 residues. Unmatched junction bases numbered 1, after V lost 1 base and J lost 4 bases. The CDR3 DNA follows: TGTGCCAGCAGCCAAGGGACAGGGGTCTATGGCTACACCTTC. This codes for CASSQGTGVYGYTF.

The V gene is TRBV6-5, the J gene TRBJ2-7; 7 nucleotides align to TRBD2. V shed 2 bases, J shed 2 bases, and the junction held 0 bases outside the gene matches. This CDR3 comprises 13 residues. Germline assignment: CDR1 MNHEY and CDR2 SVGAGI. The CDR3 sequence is CASSYAGAYEQYF. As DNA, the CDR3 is TGTGCCAGCAGTTACGCGGGAGCCTACGAGCAGTACTTC.

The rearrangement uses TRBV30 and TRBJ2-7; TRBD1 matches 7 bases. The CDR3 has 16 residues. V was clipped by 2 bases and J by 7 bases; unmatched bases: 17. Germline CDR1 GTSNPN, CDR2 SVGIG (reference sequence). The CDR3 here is CAWSTTTGAAVREQYF. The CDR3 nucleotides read TGTGCCTGGAGTACCACAACAGGGGCAGCGGTGAGGGAGCAGTACTTC.

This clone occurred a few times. In nucleotides, the CDR3 is TGTGCCAGCAGTTACTCCGGGACAATGAACACTGAAGCTTTCTTT. Its protein product is CASSYSGTMNTEAFF. The V and J genes are TRBV6-5 and TRBJ1-1; possible D gene TRBD1, 6 bases. V lost 0 bases and J 0 bases, leaving 8 bases between the germline ends. The CDR3 consists of 15 residues. Germline loops: CDR1 MNHEY, CDR2 SVGAGI.

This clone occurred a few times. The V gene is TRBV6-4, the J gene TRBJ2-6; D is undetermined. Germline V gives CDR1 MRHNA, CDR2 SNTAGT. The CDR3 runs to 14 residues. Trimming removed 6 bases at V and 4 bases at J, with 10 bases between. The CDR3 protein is CASSPSGGANVLTF. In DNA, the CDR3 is TGTGCCAGCAGCCCGTCAGGAGGGGCCAACGTCCTGACTTTC.

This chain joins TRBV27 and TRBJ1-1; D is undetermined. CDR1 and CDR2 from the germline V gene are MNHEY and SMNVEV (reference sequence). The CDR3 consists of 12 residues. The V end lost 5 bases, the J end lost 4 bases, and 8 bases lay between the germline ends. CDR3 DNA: TGTGCCAGCAGTCTCCGGGGCACTGAAGCTTTCTTT. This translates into CASSLRGTEAFF.